The 18 T cell receptor beta chains reported below all come from one sample, sequenced in a study of cytomegalovirus exposure and HLA in healthy donors. The protocol was immunoSEQ multiplex PCR, while the TCRdb copy is restricted to in-frame clones and leaves out a portion. The sample has roughly 52,000 clones, roughly 85% seen once. Sequencing was carried out using PBMCs. The receptors originated from a woman in her twenties or thirties in good health and CMV-seronegative.

The V gene is TRBV5-1, the J gene TRBJ2-5, with TRBD1 identical over 7 bases. The V gene end was trimmed by 0 bases and the J gene end by 5 bases; junction bases not matched to a gene: 10. The CDR3 runs to 16 residues. In germline, CDR1 is SGHRS, CDR2 YFSETQ. CDR3 loop: CASSLGVQGVVETQYF. In DNA form, the CDR3 reads TGCGCCAGCAGCTTGGGGGTTCAGGGGGTGGTGGAGACCCAGTACTTC.

V usage is TRBV7-8 and J usage is TRBJ1-2; weak D call: TRBD1 (6 bases). Germline CDR1 and CDR2: SGHVS and FQNEAQ. The V and J ends lost 4 bases and 5 bases respectively, with 20 bases between them. The CDR3 has 16 residues. The CDR3 coding sequence is TGTGCCAGCAGCTGGACCCAGAGCGAGGGGGGGTATGGCTACACCTTC. Protein sequence: CASSWTQSEGGYGYTF.

The chain carries TRBV5-5 and TRBJ1-5; TRBD1 might be the D (6 bases). Germline CDR1 SGHKS, CDR2 YYEKEE (reference sequence). The length of the CDR3 is 14 residues. Trimming pared 4 bases from V and 4 bases from J, leaving 12 bases between. As DNA, the CDR3 is TGTGCCAGCAGCACGGGACACCTAAATCAGCCCCAGCATTTT. Its protein product is CASSTGHLNQPQHF.

The chain couples TRBV6-1 to TRBJ2-2, with TRBD1 matching 10 bases. V was clipped by 2 bases and J by 5 bases; unmatched bases: 2. There are 15 residues in the CDR3. Germline CDR1 reads MNHNS; CDR2 reads SASEGT. CDR3 in amino acids: CASSERTGGTGELFF. CDR3 DNA sequence: TGTGCCAGCAGTGAACGGACAGGGGGAACCGGGGAGCTGTTTTTT.

The V call is TRBV6-5, the J call TRBJ2-1; 9 bases are shared with TRBD1. CDR1 MNHEY and CDR2 SVGAGI come from the germline V gene. CDR3 length: 15 amino acids. V lost 5 bases to trimming and J lost 10 bases; unmatched junction nucleotides: 12. CDR3 in amino acids: CASSTPRDRVGEQFF. CDR3 nucleotide sequence: TGTGCCAGCAGTACCCCCAGGGACAGGGTCGGGGAGCAGTTCTTC.

The chain combines TRBV6-5 with TRBJ2-7, with TRBD1 matching over 9 bases. The germline V gene encodes CDR1 MNHEY and CDR2 SVGAGI. Unmatched junction bases numbered 5, after V lost 6 bases and J lost 2 bases. CDR3 size: 14 residues. CDR3 DNA: TGTGCCAGCAGCCTGGGACAGGGTCCCTACGAGCAGTACTTC. This encodes CASSLGQGPYEQYF.

The V and J genes are TRBV7-6 and TRBJ2-3; 13 positions agree with TRBD2. The CDR3 totals 16 residues. Trimming removed 5 bases from V and 5 bases from J; junction bases left unmatched: 7. CDR1 is SGHVS, CDR2 FNYEAQ, per germline. For the CDR3, the DNA is TGTGCCAGCAGCACCGGGACTAGCGGGATGGGAGATACGCAGTATTTT. This sequence encodes CASSTGTSGMGDTQYF. Supplemented by reference TRBV7-6 and TRBJ2-3, the full variable domain reads GAGVSQSPRYKVTKRGQDVALRCDPISGHVSLYWYRQALGQGPEFLTYFNYEAQQDKSGLPNDRFSAERPEGSISTLTIQRTEQRDSAMYRCASSTGTSGMGDTQYFGPGTRLTVL.

The chain's CDR3 is CASSLSTGAPYEQYF. The CDR3 nucleotides read TGTGCCAGCAGCTTAAGCACGGGAGCTCCCTACGAGCAGTACTTC. The rearrangement uses TRBV11-2 and TRBJ2-7, with a tentative D call TRBD2 (6 bases). The length of the CDR3 is 15 residues. Deletions cut 2 bases from V and 2 bases from J, with 13 bases between. CDR1 and CDR2 from the germline V gene are SGHAT and FQNNGV.

The chain carries TRBV4-3 and TRBJ1-1, with TRBD1 identical over 7 bases. The CDR3 has 17 residues. Per germline, CDR1 LGHNA and CDR2 YSLEER. J gave up 0 bases and V 1 base, and 8 bases lay outside the gene matches. CDR3 in DNA: TGCGCCAGCAGCCAAGCTGCACAGGGGCTAATGAACACTGAAGCTTTCTTT. It specifies CASSQAAQGLMNTEAFF.

This clone has only a few counts. The chain employs TRBV4-3 and TRBJ1-1; D is unresolved. The CDR3 sequence is 17 residues long. The germline gives CDR1 LGHNA, CDR2 YSLEER. The V gene lost 0 bases and the J gene lost 1 base, with 15 bases spanning the gap. CDR3 DNA sequence: TGCGCCAGCAGCCAAGACGACCGTAGGGAGAGGAACACTGAAGCTTTCTTT. Translated, it gives CASSQDDRRERNTEAFF.

The rearrangement joins TRBV10-1 to TRBJ2-2, with TRBD1 identical over 9 bases. In germline, CDR1 is WNHNN, CDR2 SYGVQD (reference sequence). The V segment lost 6 bases and the J segment 6 bases; nucleotides outside the gene matches: 5. CDR3 length equals 14 residues. DNA of the CDR3: TGCGCCAGCAGCGGGACAGGGAGTCCCGGGGAGCTGTTTTTT. Protein: CASSGTGSPGELFF.

Only a few counts were recorded for this clone. V gene TRBV4-2 combines with J gene TRBJ2-1, with a weak D call TRBD2 (6 bases). CDR1 and CDR2 from the germline V gene are LGHNA and YNFKEQ. V shed 0 bases and J shed 5 bases, with 11 bases lying between them. CDR3 length equals 15 residues. The CDR3 nucleotides read TGTGCCAGCAGCCAAGATGGAGCGGGCAACAATGAGCAGTTCTTC. Translation gives CASSQDGAGNNEQFF.

The chain is built from TRBV5-6 and TRBJ2-7, with 7 positions matching TRBD1. The CDR3 is 14 amino acids. V dropped 3 bases and J dropped 6; count of bases not matched to a gene: 9. CDR1 and CDR2 from the germline V gene are SGHDT and YYEEEE. In DNA form, the CDR3 reads TGTGCCAGCAGCTGGGACAGTGGGTTAGGCGAGCAGTACTTC. Translated, it gives CASSWDSGLGEQYF.

This chain connects TRBV5-1 to TRBJ2-5; 7 bases map to TRBD1. The V gene's germline CDR1 is SGHRS and CDR2 YFSETQ. With 4 bases clipped from V and 4 bases from J, the junction kept 7 bases outside the gene matches. This CDR3 is built from 14 residues. Written as DNA, the CDR3 is TGCGCCAGCAGCCTGATGCCAGGGGGAGAGACCCAGTACTTC. Protein sequence: CASSLMPGGETQYF.

The chain joins TRBV4-1 to TRBJ1-2; D may be TRBD1 (5 bases). Germline CDR1 MGHRA, CDR2 YSYEKL. The CDR3 has 13 residues. Between the trimmed V and J ends, which lost 1 base and 6 bases, there was a span of 9 bases. CDR3 loop: CASSQVKGDGYTF. The CDR3 bases are TGCGCCAGCAGCCAAGTTAAAGGGGATGGCTACACCTTC.

This chain links TRBV10-2 with TRBJ1-1, with TRBD1 identical over 8 bases. The CDR3 is 13 residues long. With 7 bases clipped from V and 3 bases from J, the junction kept 4 bases outside the gene matches. Germline V CDR1 and CDR2: WSHSY, SAAADI. The CDR3 region has the DNA TGCGCCAGCAATACAGGGGGTTACACTGAAGCTTTCTTT. Protein product: CASNTGGYTEAFF.

The J gene is TRBJ2-3, the V gene TRBV11-2; 7 bases line up with TRBD2. The length of the CDR3 is 12 residues. Germline V gene sequence: CDR1 SGHAT, CDR2 FQNNGV. Losses at the gene ends were 8 bases for V and 4 bases for J; bases not matched to a gene: 3. CDR3: CASAGVPDTQYF. DNA of the CDR3: TGTGCCAGCGCGGGAGTACCAGATACGCAGTATTTT.

The V and J genes are TRBV27 and TRBJ1-3; tentative D call: TRBD1 (5 bases). Between the trimmed V and J ends, which lost 7 bases and 5 bases, there was a span of 24 bases. Germline lookup yields CDR1 MNHEY and CDR2 SMNVEV (reference sequence). This CDR3 is built from 17 residues. Written as DNA, the CDR3 is TGTGCCAGCAATAGGTTCAGGGTAAGGGATGATAGAAACACCATATATTTT. It yields the protein CASNRFRVRDDRNTIYF.